This TCR beta chain was retrieved from a study of blood T cell repertoires in COVID-19. Study background: Some COVID-19 samples were acute and others convalescent; all came from the United States, Italy and Spain. Nucleic acid was either cDNA or gDNA, and it came from T cells, B-cell-depleted T cells, or PBMCs.

Authors' processing steps: From reference gene primer amplification, estimates of nucleated cell counts were derived. TCRdb keeps only in-frame clones here, not all; method: immunoSEQ multiplex PCR. V and J calls and clone size are as listed in that table; D and trimming were resolved from the DNA. Of about 150,000 clones in the sample, about four fifths were seen once. Germline CDR1 is MGHRA and CDR2 is YSYEKL. Trimming took off 3 bases at V and 0 bases at J, with 18 bases between the two ends. The length of the CDR3 is 18 residues. The receptor was derived from a man between 18 and 29 years old with active or convalescent COVID-19. The V and J genes are TRBV4-1 and TRBJ1-5; D is perhaps TRBD1 (6 bases). The sequenced sample consisted of peripheral blood. The CDR3 is CASSQDRTAPYSNQPQHF. In DNA, the CDR3 is TGCGCCAGCAGCCAGGATCGGACAGCCCCCTATAGCAATCAGCCCCAGCATTTT.